The following is a TCR beta chain sequence with its context. This entry is derived from a study of blood T cell repertoires in COVID-19. On the study more broadly: Specimens from acute and convalescent COVID-19 originated in the United States, Italy and Spain.

TCRdb's copy holds only in-frame clones and misses some; the assay was immunoSEQ multiplex PCR. Altogether roughly 200,000 clones are present, 79% being singletons, with the ten largest covering 6%. The germline gives CDR1 LNHNV, CDR2 YYDKDF (reference sequence). V was clipped by 0 bases and J by 5 bases, with 4 bases between them. The CDR3 has 12 amino acids. This clonotype was obtained from a woman in her forties with COVID-19, enrolled during active disease. The chain combines TRBV15 with TRBJ2-5, with no clear D. The sample was peripheral blood. Here the CDR3 reads CATSRDSETQYF. The CDR3 DNA follows: TGTGCCACCAGCAGAGATTCTGAGACCCAGTACTTC.